Presented here are 21 T cell receptor beta chains from one specimen sequenced in a study of blood T cell repertoires in COVID-19. Using immunoSEQ multiplex PCR, the repertoire was profiled, and TCRdb retains in-frame clones only, with some absent. This table holds roughly 41,000 clones, 84% found once. The sequenced material came from peripheral blood. These receptors all stem from a man in his 60s with COVID-19, enrolled during active disease.

This chain connects TRBV29-1 to TRBJ2-3; 9 nucleotides match TRBD2. Trimming at V came to 3 bases and at J to 2 bases, leaving 9 bases not matched to a gene. The CDR3 is made up of 16 amino acids. From germline, CDR1 is SQVTM and CDR2 ANQGSEA. The CDR3 DNA sequence: TGCAGCGTTGACGGAGCGGGAGGTAGTTTCACAGATACGCAGTATTTT. It codes for CSVDGAGGSFTDTQYF.

This chain uses TRBV7-9 with TRBJ2-1; D is ambiguous. V lost 3 bases to trimming and J lost 0 bases, with 12 bases between them. This CDR3 comprises 16 residues. Germline-derived CDR1 and CDR2 are SEHNR and FQNEAQ (reference sequence). The CDR3, as DNA: TGTGCCAGCAGCTTTTATGGCAGTCGCTCCTACAATGAGCAGTTCTTC. Translation gives CASSFYGSRSYNEQFF.

V and J are TRBV3-1 (or the pseudogene TRBV3-2) and TRBJ1-1, with 8 nucleotides matching TRBD1. The CDR3 is 16 amino acids. The V and J ends lost 1 base and 1 base, in that order; junction bases with no gene match: 5. Germline CDR1 reads LGHDT; CDR2 reads YNNKEL (reference sequence). CDR3 DNA sequence: TGTGCCAGCAGCCAAGGCCGACAGGGGTGGAACACTGAAGCTTTCTTT. Protein: CASSQGRQGWNTEAFF.

This clone was found once. This chain joins TRBV18 and TRBJ2-3; TRBD1 might be the D (5 bases). Per the germline V gene, CDR1 is KGHSH and CDR2 is LQKENI. V was clipped by 6 bases and J by 2 bases, with 15 bases between them. The CDR3 spans 15 residues. The CDR3 loop is CASSYRTPNTDTQYF. CDR3 DNA sequence: TGTGCCAGCTCTTACAGGACCCCTAACACAGATACGCAGTATTTT.

J is TRBJ1-3 and V is TRBV28; D is perhaps TRBD1 (6 bases). Germline lookup yields CDR1 MDHEN and CDR2 SYDVKM. Trimming cost V 3 bases and J 0 bases, with 9 bases left between them. The CDR3 spans 15 residues. The DNA of the CDR3 is TGTGCCAGCAGTTTGACAGGAATCTCTGGAAACACCATATATTTT. As protein: CASSLTGISGNTIYF.

This clone was counted a few times. V usage is TRBV4-3 and J usage is TRBJ1-2; D is possibly TRBD1 (5 bases). The V gene lost 0 bases and the J gene lost 4 bases, with 9 bases spanning the gap. CDR3 length equals 14 residues. Germline CDR1 and CDR2: LGHNA and YSLEER. CDR3 in amino acids: CASSQDGGPYGYTF. For the CDR3, the DNA is TGCGCCAGCAGCCAAGACGGGGGTCCCTATGGCTACACCTTC.

The chain joins TRBV28 to TRBJ2-7; possibly TRBD1 for D (5 bases). The CDR3 consists of 14 residues. Trimming left V 6 bases short and J 2 bases short, with 14 bases between. The germline gives CDR1 MDHEN, CDR2 SYDVKM. The CDR3 coding sequence is TGTGCCAGCAGGCCCCGGACAAGAGCCTACGAGCAGTACTTC. Translating it yields CASRPRTRAYEQYF. The full variable domain, rest sourced from reference TRBV28 and TRBJ2-7, is DVKVTQSSRYLVKRTGEKVFLECVQDMDHENMFWYRQDPGLGLRLIYFSYDVKMKEKGDIPEGYSVSREKKERFSLILESASTNQTSMYLCASRPRTRAYEQYFGPGTRLTVT.

This clone was detected once. The chain carries TRBV11-1 and TRBJ1-2, with D unresolved. The CDR3 contains 13 residues. The V gene lost 5 bases and the J gene lost 8 bases, with 15 bases spanning the gap. The germline V gene encodes CDR1 SGHAT and CDR2 FQDESV (reference sequence). CDR3: CASSKDSTGGYTF. In DNA, the CDR3 is TGTGCCAGCAGCAAAGACTCAACCGGGGGCTACACCTTC.

The chain is built from TRBV2 and TRBJ1-3; TRBD1 matches at 7 bases. This CDR3 has 15 amino acids. Per the germline V gene, CDR1 is SNHLY and CDR2 is FYNNEI. V lost 5 bases to trimming and J lost 3 bases; unmatched junction nucleotides: 7. The CDR3 region has the DNA TGTGCCAGCAGTCGTGAGACAGGGTTTGGAAACACCATATATTTT. Protein product: CASSRETGFGNTIYF.

The chain recombines TRBV9 with TRBJ2-7; 8 bases are a match to TRBD1. CDR3 length equals 17 residues. Germline CDR1 is SGDLS and CDR2 is YYNGEE. V trimming: 0 bases; J trimming: 4 bases; junction bases outside the gene matches: 12. CDR3 amino acids: CASSVDVGMGQEYEQYF. In DNA form, the CDR3 reads TGTGCCAGCAGCGTAGATGTTGGAATGGGACAGGAGTACGAGCAGTACTTC.

This chain uses TRBV5-6 with TRBJ1-1; TRBD1 aligns across 7 bases. Trimming took 4 bases from V and 6 from J; bases not matched to a gene: 6. The V gene's germline CDR1 is SGHDT and CDR2 YYEEEE. This CDR3 has 13 residues. As DNA, the CDR3 is TGTGCCAGCAGCCGATTACAGGGGCCTGAAGCTTTCTTT. This translates into CASSRLQGPEAFF.

The J gene is TRBJ1-1, the V gene TRBV27; 10 positions match TRBD1. V was pared by 6 bases and J by 4 bases, with 5 bases of the junction left unmatched. The germline CDR1 and CDR2 sequences are MNHEY and SMNVEV (reference sequence). This CDR3 has 14 amino acids. CDR3 DNA: TGTGCCAGCAGCAGACAGGGGGCTACCACTGAAGCTTTCTTT. Amino acid sequence: CASSRQGATTEAFF.

This clone was picked up one time. V usage is TRBV18 and J usage is TRBJ2-5; 9 positions match TRBD1. The CDR3 is 16 residues long. The V gene's germline CDR1 is KGHSH and CDR2 LQKENI. V dropped 1 base and J dropped 4; count of bases not matched to a gene: 7. DNA for the CDR3: TGTGCCAGCTCACCACGCGGGACAGGGATTGGAGAGACCCAGTACTTC. Amino acids: CASSPRGTGIGETQYF.

The V gene is TRBV9, the J gene TRBJ2-1; 7 nucleotides match TRBD1. V dropped 0 bases and J dropped 10; count of bases not matched to a gene: 7. Germline values: CDR1 SGDLS, CDR2 YYNGEE. The CDR3 sequence is 14 residues long. The CDR3 coding sequence is TGTGCCAGCAGCGTAGGAGGTGGGGACAGAGAGCAGTTCTTC. Its protein product is CASSVGGGDREQFF.

This chain uses TRBV9 with TRBJ2-1; 12 positions match TRBD2. The CDR3 extends over 16 amino acids. The V segment lost 4 bases and the J segment 2 bases; nucleotides outside the gene matches: 4. The germline V gene has CDR1 SGDLS and CDR2 YYNGEE. As DNA, the CDR3 is TGTGCCAGCAGCCTCCGGACTAGCGGGGCCTACAATGAGCAGTTCTTC. It translates to CASSLRTSGAYNEQFF.

The rearrangement uses TRBV7-2 and TRBJ2-1, with 7 bases identical to TRBD1. This CDR3 contains 14 residues. The trim removed 7 bases at V and 12 bases at J, leaving 15 bases unmatched. Germline V gene sequence: CDR1 SGHTA, CDR2 FQGNSA. The DNA for the CDR3 is TGTGCCAGCACCCTACAGAGGGGGCTTGGTGGGCAGTTCTTC. As protein: CASTLQRGLGGQFF.

V gene TRBV7-2 combines with J gene TRBJ1-2, with 7 bases matching TRBD1. The CDR3 is 14 amino acids. The V segment lost 5 bases and the J segment 4 bases; nucleotides outside the gene matches: 7. Germline CDR1 SGHTA, CDR2 FQGNSA. This CDR3 reads CASSGRDRSYGYTF. CDR3 in DNA: TGTGCCAGCAGCGGACGGGACAGATCCTATGGCTACACCTTC.

This chain uses TRBV7-2 with TRBJ1-1; a possible D gene is TRBD1 (5 bases). The germline gives CDR1 SGHTA, CDR2 FQGNSA. V gave up 1 base and J gave up 0 bases, with 9 bases separating them. CDR3 size: 15 residues. The CDR3 DNA reads TGTGCCAGCAGCTTAGACGGCAGGGTGAACACTGAAGCTTTCTTT. Protein sequence: CASSLDGRVNTEAFF.

This chain connects TRBV27 to TRBJ1-5; D gene unclear. In germline, CDR1 is MNHEY, CDR2 SMNVEV (reference sequence). This CDR3 has 14 residues. V lost 4 bases and J 2 bases, leaving 9 bases between the germline ends. The CDR3 sequence: CASSSQNGNQPQHF. The DNA of the CDR3 is TGTGCCAGCAGTTCTCAGAACGGCAATCAGCCCCAGCATTTT.

The chain is built from TRBV14 and TRBJ1-1, with D perhaps matching TRBD1 (6 bases). This CDR3 is 15 amino acids long. The V gene lost 4 bases and the J gene lost 0 bases, with 12 bases spanning the gap. Germline-derived CDR1 and CDR2 are SGHDN and FVKESK. The CDR3 nucleotides read TGTGCCAGCAGCCCATCCGGGACACTGAACACTGAAGCTTTCTTT. Translation gives CASSPSGTLNTEAFF.

In its sample, this clone was seen once. The rearrangement links TRBV5-1 to TRBJ2-3; 8 bases agree with TRBD2. This CDR3 has 14 residues. Germline CDR1 reads SGHRS; CDR2 reads YFSETQ. With V trimmed by 5 bases and J by 3 bases, 5 bases remained unmatched. The CDR3 coding sequence is TGCGCCAGCAGGAGAGGGACTAGTACAGATACGCAGTATTTT. It translates to CASRRGTSTDTQYF.